The 9 T cell receptor beta chains below were found in one sample sequenced in a study of cytomegalovirus exposure and HLA in healthy donors. The PCR ran on 60 Vbeta and 13 Jbeta primers. The method was immunoSEQ multiplex PCR; TCRdb's version includes in-frame clones alone and lacks a portion of them. This table has approximately 150,000 clones, roughly four fifths appearing once. Material for sequencing was PBMCs. All receptors derive from a man aged 45-65 years in good health and CMV-seropositive.

The chain has TRBV27 and TRBJ1-1; a weak D match, TRBD1 (5 bases). V lost 5 bases to trimming and J lost 10 bases, with 17 bases between them. CDR1 MNHEY and CDR2 SMNVEV come from the germline V gene (reference sequence). The CDR3 loop spans 13 amino acids. The CDR3 here is CASSPTQGAGAFF. CDR3 DNA sequence: TGTGCCAGCAGTCCAACGCAGGGCGCTGGAGCTTTCTTT.

The chain links TRBV23-1 to TRBJ1-2; 9 positions match TRBD1. TRBV23-1 is an ORF; its function is uncertain. With V trimmed by 4 bases and J by 2 bases, 11 bases remained unmatched. The CDR3 covers 17 residues. The CDR3 nucleotides read TGCGCCAGCAGTCCCCCCTGGACAGGGGAGGGGAACTATGGCTACACCTTC. It encodes CASSPPWTGEGNYGYTF.

The chain employs TRBV28 and TRBJ1-2; D not certain. This CDR3 is 11 amino acids long. Trimming left V 3 bases short and J 8 bases short, with 7 bases between. In germline, CDR1 is MDHEN, CDR2 SYDVKM. CDR3 sequence reads: CASSLRGGYTF. CDR3 bases: TGTGCCAGCAGTTTGCGGGGAGGCTACACCTTC.

This clone was seen a handful of times. V and J are TRBV7-9 and TRBJ2-5; no clear D. The V gene's germline CDR1 is SEHNR and CDR2 FQNEAQ (reference sequence). The length of the CDR3 is 13 residues. V was clipped by 4 bases and J by 5 bases, with 11 bases between them. CDR3 in amino acids: CASSSLARETQYF. CDR3 in DNA: TGTGCCAGCAGCTCCCTTGCGCGGGAGACCCAGTACTTC. Supplemented by reference TRBV7-9 and TRBJ2-5, the full variable domain reads DTGVSQNPRHKITKRGQNVTFRCDPISEHNRLYWYRQTLGQGPEFLTYFQNEAQLEKSRLLSDRFSAERPKGSFSTLEIQRTEQGDSAMYLCASSSLARETQYFGPGTRLLVL.

This clone was counted a few times. J is TRBJ2-3 and V is TRBV7-9; a possible D gene is TRBD2 (6 bases). Germline V gene data show CDR1 as SEHNR and CDR2 as FQNEAQ (reference sequence). This CDR3 contains 15 residues. The ends were cut back, 5 bases at V and 2 bases at J, with 14 bases in the middle. CDR3 sequence: CASSPTAGSTDTQYF. In DNA, the CDR3 is TGTGCCAGCAGCCCCACGGCGGGATCCACAGATACGCAGTATTTT.

The gene calls are TRBV30 and TRBJ2-7; 8 bases are a match to TRBD2. Per the germline V gene, CDR1 is GTSNPN and CDR2 is SVGIG (reference sequence). The V segment lost 5 bases and the J segment 5 bases; nucleotides outside the gene matches: 11. The CDR3 contains 14 residues. The CDR3 reads CAWHRAGVGNEQYF. CDR3 in DNA: TGTGCCTGGCATAGAGCGGGAGTTGGAAACGAGCAGTACTTC.

The chain employs TRBV10-3 and TRBJ2-1; no reliable D call. V lost 6 bases and J 6 bases, leaving 12 bases between the germline ends. The CDR3 is made up of 13 amino acids. Germline CDR1 and CDR2: ENHRY and SYGVKD. The CDR3 sequence: CAISRSSVNEQFF. The CDR3 DNA sequence: TGTGCCATCAGCCGCTCCAGCGTCAATGAGCAGTTCTTC.

The rearrangement joins TRBV7-8 to TRBJ2-5; 9 bases align to TRBD1. The germline gives CDR1 SGHVS, CDR2 FQNEAQ. V was pared by 2 bases and J by 1 base, with 2 bases of the junction left unmatched. The CDR3 totals 15 residues. Here the CDR3 reads CASSLLGQGQETQYF. The CDR3 bases are TGTGCCAGCAGCTTATTGGGACAGGGCCAAGAGACCCAGTACTTC.

This chain uses TRBV15 with TRBJ2-3, with a possible D match to TRBD2 (6 bases). The CDR3 is 17 residues long. Trimming removed 2 bases from V and 3 bases from J, with 18 bases in between. Germline V lookup: CDR1 LNHNV, CDR2 YYDKDF (reference sequence). The CDR3, as DNA: TGTGCCACCAGCAGACAAACACTAGCAACAGTAACAGATACGCAGTATTTT. Translation: CATSRQTLATVTDTQYF. Looking up the rest from reference TRBV15 and TRBJ2-3 gives the full variable domain: DAMVIQNPRYQVTQFGKPVTLSCSQTLNHNVMYWYQQKSSQAPKLLFHYYDKDFNNEADTPDNFQSRRPNTSFCFLDIRSPGLGDTAMYLCATSRQTLATVTDTQYFGPGTRLTVL.